This TCR beta chain was sequenced for a study of blood T cells in healthy people across ages. Those donating, healthy Caucasian individuals from Russia, were aged about 6 to 100. There are 15 residues in the CDR3. Trimming took 0 bases from V and 0 from J, leaving 9 bases between them. For the second PCR, which ran for about 7 to 11 cycles, a sample-barcoded 5' primer and a J-beta primer mix were used. Each cDNA molecule was tagged by a template-switch adaptor that had 12 random nucleotides. TCRdb reanalysed the 5' RACE reads using MiXCR and keeps one entry per CDR3 protein. This table holds 1.4 million to 1.5 million distinct CDR3 sequences, 35% to 45% found once. This clonotype was seen a few times.

This rearrangement joins TRBV12-3 or TRBV12-4 to TRBJ2-7, with D tentatively TRBD1 (5 bases). Sequenced input: blood. The TCR comes from a woman younger than 30 in good health. The CDR3 DNA reads as TGTGCCAGCAGTTTAGCGGAAGGGGTCTCCTACGAGCAGTACTTC. It specifies CASSLAEGVSYEQYF.